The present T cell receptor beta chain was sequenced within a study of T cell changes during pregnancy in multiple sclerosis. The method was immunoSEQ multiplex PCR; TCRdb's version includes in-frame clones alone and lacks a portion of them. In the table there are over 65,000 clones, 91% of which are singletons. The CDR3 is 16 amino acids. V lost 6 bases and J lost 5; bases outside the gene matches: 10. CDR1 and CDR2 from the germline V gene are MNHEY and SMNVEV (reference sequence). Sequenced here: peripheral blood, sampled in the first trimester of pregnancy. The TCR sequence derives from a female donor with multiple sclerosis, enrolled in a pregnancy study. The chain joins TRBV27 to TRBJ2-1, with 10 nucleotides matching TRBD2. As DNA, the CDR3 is TGTGCCAGCAGACTTAGCGGGGGGCGAAACAACAATGAGCAGTTCTTC. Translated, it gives CASRLSGGRNNNEQFF.